The source of this T cell receptor (beta chain) is a study of identical twins. General study results and limits: Where out-of-frame alpha sequences were twin-shared, they showed excess low generation probability. Abundant cord blood beta clonotypes carried fewer insertions; memory repertoires showed none.

Unique molecular identifiers were present on the cDNA, which also gained a universal primer site by template switching. MiXCR was run by TCRdb on the 5' RACE reads, yielding one entry per CDR3 protein. The sample lists approximately 1.8 million distinct CDR3 sequences, under 35% occurring once. CDR1 and CDR2 from the germline V gene are SQVTM and ANQGSEA. V was trimmed by 7 bases and J by 0 bases, leaving 19 bases between them. The CDR3 covers 15 residues. This clonotype has a handful of counts. Its antigen is unknown. Input material: cord blood. This sequence joins TRBV29-1 and TRBJ2-7; the D call may be TRBD1 or TRBD2 (5 bases each). This sequence was found in a newborn girl in good health. The CDR3 is CSAPRGGLSSYEQYF. CDR3 coding DNA: TGCAGCGCCCCCCGGGGCGGGCTCAGCTCCTACGAGCAGTACTTC.